Described below is a single T cell receptor (beta chain) sequence and its context. The antigen is not known. The entirety of the isolated RNA underwent reverse transcription, so expressed TCRB transcripts were sequenced. The average read count of naive, central memory and regulatory T cell samples was 3 million to 4 million. Sequenced by immunoSEQ multiplex PCR; TCRdb stores in-frame clones only, minus some. The sample contains fewer than 25,000 clones, roughly 66% of which appear only once. Germline V gives CDR1 GTSNPN, CDR2 SVGIG (reference sequence). CDR3 length equals 12 residues. Trimming shortened V by 2 bases and J by 5 bases, and 10 bases separated the two germline ends. This sample was included in a study of beta chain features in type 1 diabetes. As for the study in general: The samples had 90 million to 130 million sorted cells examined in all. Whole-study findings and limits: A moderate, significant TCRB CDR3 shortening appeared in type 1 diabetes across four CD4+ subsets. Healthy donors had naive, central memory and Treg TCRB repertoires that appeared less similar than those seen among patients.

This chain connects TRBV30 to TRBJ2-7, with a weak D call TRBD1 (5 bases). This TCR was recovered from a man between 18 and 35 years old with type 1 diabetes. The material sequenced was Tregs from blood. CDR3 sequence: CAWSILTDEQYF. CDR3 DNA: TGTGCCTGGAGTATTTTGACAGACGAGCAGTACTTC.